Shown below are 31 T cell receptor beta chains from a single sample sequenced in a study of cytomegalovirus exposure and HLA in healthy donors. The PCR made use of 60 Vbeta and 13 Jbeta primers. Measured with immunoSEQ multiplex PCR; TCRdb has only the in-frame clones, and not every one. The data show about 110,000 clones, 70% to 75% seen once. The sequencing sample was made of PBMCs. The receptors were sampled from a middle-aged woman in good health and CMV-seronegative.

The chain joins TRBV10-3 to TRBJ2-1, with D uncertain. V lost 3 bases and J lost 6, with 9 bases in between. The CDR3 loop spans 13 amino acids. Germline-derived CDR1 and CDR2 are ENHRY and SYGVKD. CDR3 DNA sequence: TGTGCCATCAGTGATGACAATTCCAATGAGCAGTTCTTC. Its translation is CAISDDNSNEQFF.

J is TRBJ1-1 and V is TRBV2; 7 bases line up with TRBD1. V lost 3 bases, J lost 5 bases, and 0 bases stayed unmatched. Germline V gives CDR1 SNHLY, CDR2 FYNNEI. The CDR3 consists of 12 residues. The CDR3 DNA reads as TGTGCCAGCAGTGAGACAGGGACTGAAGCTTTCTTT. Protein sequence: CASSETGTEAFF.

V gene TRBV4-1 combines with J gene TRBJ2-3; D might be TRBD2 (7 bases). In germline, CDR1 is MGHRA, CDR2 YSYEKL. V lost 1 base and J 1 base, leaving 15 bases between the germline ends. The CDR3 loop spans 17 amino acids. CDR3 protein: CASSQGAGAGGTDTQYF. In DNA form, the CDR3 reads TGCGCCAGCAGCCAAGGGGCGGGGGCCGGTGGCACAGATACGCAGTATTTT.

The chain combines TRBV5-4 with TRBJ2-1; TRBD2 agrees at 10 bases. V was clipped by 5 bases and J by 1 base; unmatched bases: 6. Germline V gene lookup returns CDR1 SGHNT and CDR2 YYREEE (reference sequence). CDR3 size: 16 residues. The CDR3 loop is CASRQRGGQSYNEQFF. The DNA for the CDR3 is TGTGCCAGCAGACAGCGGGGGGGCCAGTCCTACAATGAGCAGTTCTTC.

The CDR3 bases are TGTGCCAGCAGGCGGACTAGCGGGGGGACCTACGAGCAGTACTTC. Its translation is CASRRTSGGTYEQYF. The V call is TRBV6-1, the J call TRBJ2-7, with TRBD2 matching over 14 bases. Trimming at V came to 6 bases and at J to 2 bases, leaving 3 bases not matched to a gene. Germline CDR1 MNHNS, CDR2 SASEGT. CDR3 length equals 15 residues.

The chain combines TRBV4-3 with TRBJ2-5; the match to TRBD1 covers 9 bases. Germline CDR1 LGHNA, CDR2 YSLEER. The CDR3 has 15 residues. After removal of 5 bases from V and 1 base from J, the junction contained 5 bases not matched to a gene. CDR3 protein: CASSRDRAVQETQYF. The CDR3 nucleotides read TGCGCCAGCAGCAGGGACAGGGCTGTCCAAGAGACCCAGTACTTC.

The CDR3, as DNA: TGTGCCAGCAGCGGCGGACAGGGATTGAACACTGAAGCTTTCTTT. Protein sequence: CASSGGQGLNTEAFF. This chain joins TRBV5-6 and TRBJ1-1; 8 bases are a match to TRBD1. The CDR3 runs to 15 residues. Germline-derived CDR1 and CDR2 are SGHDT and YYEEEE. J was trimmed by 0 bases and V by 4 bases; bases with no gene match: 5.

The rearrangement joins TRBV4-1 to TRBJ2-7, with D tentatively TRBD1 (5 bases). Germline CDR1 reads MGHRA; CDR2 reads YSYEKL. V lost 0 bases to trimming and J lost 3 bases, with 12 bases between them. There are 15 residues in the CDR3. The DNA of the CDR3 is TGCGCCAGCAGCCAAGATCGGCAGGGTGGCTACGAGCAGTACTTC. It is translated as CASSQDRQGGYEQYF.

This chain links TRBV7-3 with TRBJ1-1, with D perhaps TRBD1 (5 bases). Trimming stripped 5 bases from V and 0 bases from J, with 13 bases between. CDR1 and CDR2 (germline): SGHTA, FQGTGA. The CDR3 has 15 amino acids. This chain's CDR3 is CASSPNGGMNTEAFF. In DNA form, the CDR3 reads TGTGCCAGCAGCCCGAATGGGGGGATGAACACTGAAGCTTTCTTT.

The chain has TRBV6-5 and TRBJ1-2, with TRBD1 matching over 7 bases. V gave up 2 bases and J gave up 8 bases; unmatched junction bases: 8. From germline, CDR1 is MNHEY and CDR2 SVGAGI. The CDR3 consists of 14 residues. CDR3 residues: CASSYLMTGKGYTF. Written as DNA, the CDR3 is TGTGCCAGCAGTTACCTAATGACAGGGAAGGGCTACACCTTC.

The chain combines TRBV7-8 with TRBJ2-7; D gene uncertain. The CDR3 spans 14 residues. CDR1 is SGHVS, CDR2 FQNEAQ, per germline. V was shortened by 1 base and J by 2 bases, with 9 bases between the two germline ends. The CDR3 DNA reads TGTGCCAGCAGCTTAGGGGCTATCGCCTACGAGCAGTACTTC. It codes for CASSLGAIAYEQYF.

The rearrangement links TRBV6-6 to TRBJ1-2, with no clear D. With 5 bases removed from V and 1 base from J, the gap between germline ends came to 5 bases. Germline V CDR1 and CDR2: MNHNY, SVGAGI (reference sequence). This CDR3 has 12 residues. As DNA, the CDR3 is TGTGCCAGCAGTACAGTTAACTATGGCTACACCTTC. Amino acid sequence: CASSTVNYGYTF.

This chain links TRBV2 with TRBJ1-5, with unresolved D. Per germline, CDR1 SNHLY and CDR2 FYNNEI. CDR3 length equals 12 residues. V lost 2 bases, J lost 6 bases, and 5 bases lay in between. The CDR3 region is CASSESGQPQHF. DNA for the CDR3: TGTGCCAGCAGTGAATCGGGTCAGCCCCAGCATTTT.

The CDR3 nucleotides are TGTGCCAGCTCACCTCCGGGACAGGGTTATCATACTGAAGCTTTCTTT. It specifies CASSPPGQGYHTEAFF. V and J are TRBV18 and TRBJ1-1, with 9 bases that match TRBD1. This CDR3 contains 16 residues. Germline CDR1 KGHSH, CDR2 LQKENI. Trimming at V came to 3 bases and at J to 5 bases, leaving 10 bases not matched to a gene.

This chain links TRBV5-1 with TRBJ2-1; possible D gene TRBD2, 5 bases. The V gene lost 2 bases and the J gene lost 0 bases, with 9 bases spanning the gap. The CDR3 is 15 residues long. Germline V CDR1 and CDR2: SGHRS, YFSETQ. CDR3 DNA sequence: TGCGCCAGCAGCTTTAGGGAGAGCTCCTACAATGAGCAGTTCTTC. As protein: CASSFRESSYNEQFF. Variable domain in full (rest from reference TRBV5-1 and TRBJ2-1): KAGVTQTPRYLIKTRGQQVTLSCSPISGHRSVSWYQQTPGQGLQFLFEYFSETQRNKGNFPGRFSGRQFSNSRSEMNVSTLELGDSALYLCASSFRESSYNEQFFGPGTRLTVL.

The genes are TRBV7-2 and TRBJ1-1, with D possibly matching TRBD1 (5 bases). CDR1 is SGHTA and CDR2 is FQGNSA in the germline V gene. The CDR3 covers 15 residues. Trimming took off 1 base at V and 5 bases at J, with 14 bases between the two ends. CDR3 nucleotide sequence: TGTGCCAGCAGCTTAGTGGCGATCGGGGGGACTGAAGCTTTCTTT. This sequence encodes CASSLVAIGGTEAFF.

The chain joins TRBV7-2 to TRBJ2-7; 7 bases fit TRBD2. Germline V gives CDR1 SGHTA, CDR2 FQGNSA. There are 14 residues in the CDR3. The V segment lost 3 bases and the J segment 4 bases; nucleotides outside the gene matches: 6. CDR3 loop: CASSFSTSRYEQYF. CDR3 in DNA: TGTGCCAGCAGCTTTTCGACTAGCCGGTACGAGCAGTACTTC.

This chain links TRBV2 with TRBJ2-2; the match to TRBD2 covers 7 bases. The CDR3 totals 15 residues. The germline gives CDR1 SNHLY, CDR2 FYNNEI. V shed 7 bases and J 7 bases; nucleotides not matched to a gene: 12. The CDR3 spells CASMGGRPPIGELFF. The CDR3 coding sequence is TGTGCCAGCATGGGGGGGAGGCCTCCGATCGGGGAGCTGTTTTTT.

This clone was seen only a few times. The J gene is TRBJ2-7, the V gene TRBV7-6, with TRBD2 matching over 13 bases. The V segment lost 5 bases and the J segment 2 bases; nucleotides outside the gene matches: 12. Per germline, CDR1 SGHVS and CDR2 FNYEAQ. CDR3 length: 18 residues. The chain's CDR3 is CASSGGPGTSGATYEQYF. The CDR3 coding sequence is TGTGCCAGCAGCGGGGGTCCCGGGACTAGCGGGGCTACCTACGAGCAGTACTTC.

J is TRBJ1-5 and V is TRBV6-5; D perhaps matches TRBD1 (5 bases). Germline V gene data show CDR1 as MNHEY and CDR2 as SVGAGI. The V end was cut by 5 bases, the J end by 4 bases, with 15 bases between. The CDR3 extends over 15 amino acids. This CDR3 is CASSPRGARNQPQHF. In nucleotides, the CDR3 is TGTGCCAGCAGTCCCCGCGGGGCGAGGAATCAGCCCCAGCATTTT.

This rearrangement joins TRBV5-4 to TRBJ1-2; 12 nucleotides align to TRBD1. J was trimmed by 2 bases and V by 4 bases; bases with no gene match: 6. This CDR3 comprises 16 residues. Germline values: CDR1 SGHNT, CDR2 YYREEE (reference sequence). The CDR3 loop reads CASSPGQGAQNYGYTF. The CDR3 DNA is TGTGCCAGCAGCCCGGGACAGGGGGCCCAAAACTATGGCTACACCTTC. Using reference TRBV5-4 and TRBJ1-2 for the parts outside the CDR3, the full variable domain is ETGVTQSPTHLIKTRGQQVTLRCSSQSGHNTVSWYQQALGQGPQFIFQYYREEENGRGNFPPRFSGLQFPNYSSELNVNALELDDSALYLCASSPGQGAQNYGYTFGSGTRLTVV.

The rearrangement links TRBV18 to TRBJ2-4; 9 nucleotides match TRBD1. Germline V lookup: CDR1 KGHSH, CDR2 LQKENI. V lost 3 bases and J lost 12; bases outside the gene matches: 15. The CDR3 is 16 residues long. CDR3 sequence: CASSPGTGNAAGHQYF. Written as DNA, the CDR3 is TGTGCCAGCTCACCCGGGACAGGGAACGCCGCTGGCCATCAGTACTTC.

This clone was observed a single time. The rearrangement links TRBV7-3 to TRBJ2-3, with D tentatively TRBD2 (5 bases). The ends were cut back, 1 base at V and 6 bases at J, with 11 bases in the middle. Germline-derived CDR1 and CDR2 are SGHTA and FQGTGA. The CDR3 covers 14 residues. Here the CDR3 reads CASSLRSTTDTQYF. The CDR3, as DNA: TGTGCCAGCAGCTTAAGGTCGACTACGGATACGCAGTATTTT. The variable domain in full, with the rest retrieved from reference TRBV7-3 and TRBJ2-3, is GAGVSQTPSNKVTEKGKYVELRCDPISGHTALYWYRQSLGQGPEFLIYFQGTGAADDSGLPNDRFFAVRPEGSVSTLKIQRTERGDSAVYLCASSLRSTTDTQYFGPGTRLTVL.

The gene calls are TRBV7-3 and TRBJ2-2; perhaps TRBD2 as D (6 bases). V was pared by 2 bases and J by 2 bases, with 12 bases between. The CDR3 is 16 residues long. From germline, CDR1 is SGHTA and CDR2 FQGTGA. CDR3 in DNA: TGTGCCAGCAGCTTACTCGGGAGAGGAAACACCGGGGAGCTGTTTTTT. This translates into CASSLLGRGNTGELFF.

This chain links TRBV6-5 with TRBJ2-1, with D possibly being TRBD1 (6 bases). The germline gives CDR1 MNHEY, CDR2 SVGAGI. The CDR3 has 12 amino acids. V lost 8 bases, J lost 4 bases, and 9 bases lay in between. In DNA form, the CDR3 reads TGTGCCAGCGGAACAGGGTACAATGAGCAGTTCTTC. Encoded protein: CASGTGYNEQFF.

This chain links TRBV6-1 with TRBJ2-3; D call uncertain. CDR1 is MNHNS and CDR2 is SASEGT in the germline V gene. V dropped 6 bases and J dropped 0 bases, with 16 bases sitting between them. CDR3 length equals 16 residues. CDR3 loop: CASSESRARSTDTQYF. For the CDR3, the DNA is TGTGCCAGCAGCGAAAGTCGTGCACGGAGCACAGATACGCAGTATTTT.

The chain has TRBV7-2 and TRBJ1-1; the D is unclear. V was cut by 1 base and J by 1 base, with 4 bases left in between. There are 13 residues in the CDR3. In germline, CDR1 is SGHTA, CDR2 FQGNSA. CDR3 sequence reads: CASSLVQNTEAFF. The CDR3 DNA reads as TGTGCCAGCAGCTTAGTCCAGAACACTGAAGCTTTCTTT.

In its sample, this clone was seen a few times. The chain uses TRBV4-2 and TRBJ2-7; TRBD2 aligns across 14 bases. Unmatched junction bases numbered 9, after V lost 6 bases and J lost 2 bases. The CDR3 sequence is 17 residues long. CDR1 LGHNA and CDR2 YNFKEQ come from the germline V gene. The CDR3: CASRGTSGRSRTYEQYF. The CDR3, as DNA: TGTGCCAGCAGAGGGACTAGCGGGAGATCTCGAACCTACGAGCAGTACTTC.

The rearrangement joins TRBV4-2 to TRBJ2-2; 10 bases fit TRBD2. CDR1 and CDR2 (germline): LGHNA, YNFKEQ. This CDR3 contains 15 residues. Trimming at V came to 4 bases and at J to 5 bases, leaving 4 bases not matched to a gene. The CDR3 reads CASSPAGGQTGELFF. As DNA, the CDR3 is TGTGCCAGCAGCCCAGCGGGGGGGCAAACCGGGGAGCTGTTTTTT.

This clone has a handful of counts. The chain uses TRBV6-5 and TRBJ1-5; D perhaps matches TRBD1 (5 bases). The CDR3 has 12 amino acids. Germline V gene data show CDR1 as MNHEY and CDR2 as SVGAGI. V was shortened by 8 bases and J by 2 bases, with 7 bases between the two germline ends. The CDR3, as DNA: TGTGCCAGCTCAGGGCGCAATCAGCCCCAGCATTTT. Amino acid sequence: CASSGRNQPQHF.

This clone has only one observation. This rearrangement joins TRBV5-1 to TRBJ2-7; 8 nucleotides agree with TRBD1. CDR1 is SGHRS, CDR2 YFSETQ, per germline. The CDR3 runs 13 residues. V lost 7 bases to trimming and J lost 3 bases; unmatched junction nucleotides: 6. The DNA for the CDR3 is TGCGCCAGCGCTTTAGGGACAGGCTACGAGCAGTACTTC. Protein sequence: CASALGTGYEQYF.